There are a few counts of the clone carrying this TCR beta chain. What it recognizes is unknown. In the same sample, other DNA sequences code for this CDR3. This record comes from a study of beta chain features in type 1 diabetes. The wider study: Healthy donors resembled patients in age, gender and cell yields.

The CDR3 is 13 residues long. Losses at the gene ends were 3 bases for V and 2 bases for J; bases not matched to a gene: 1. Germline V CDR1 and CDR2: KGHSH, LQKENI. Every bit of the isolated RNA underwent reverse transcription, so sequencing read expressed TCRB transcripts. The assay was immunoSEQ multiplex PCR, and TCRdb's table has in-frame clones only and misses some. Here the sample spans hundreds of thousands of clones, about an eighth being singletons. Study-level results: Fewer insertions but more deletions were seen at VDJ junctions in type 1 diabetes patients. In all four CD4+ subsets, TCRB CDR3 length was significantly, moderately reduced in type 1 diabetes.

The V gene is TRBV18, the J gene TRBJ2-7; TRBD1 matches at 7 bases. The specimen was naive CD4+ T cells from blood. The sequence was collected from a man younger than 35 with type 1 diabetes. The CDR3 here is CASSPQGAYEQYF. The DNA for the CDR3 is TGTGCCAGCTCACCCCAGGGGGCCTACGAGCAGTACTTC.